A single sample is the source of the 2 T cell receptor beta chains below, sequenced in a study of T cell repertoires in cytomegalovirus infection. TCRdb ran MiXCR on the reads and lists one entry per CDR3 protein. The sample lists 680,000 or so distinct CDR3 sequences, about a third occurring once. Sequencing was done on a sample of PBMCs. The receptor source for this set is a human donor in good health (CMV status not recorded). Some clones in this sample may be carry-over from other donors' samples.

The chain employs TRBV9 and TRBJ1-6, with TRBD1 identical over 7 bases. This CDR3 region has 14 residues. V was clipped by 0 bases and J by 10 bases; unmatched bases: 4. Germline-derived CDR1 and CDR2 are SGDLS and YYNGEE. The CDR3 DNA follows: TGTGCCAGCAGCGTAGAAGGGGGCAAATCACCCCTCCACTTT. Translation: CASSVEGGKSPLHF.

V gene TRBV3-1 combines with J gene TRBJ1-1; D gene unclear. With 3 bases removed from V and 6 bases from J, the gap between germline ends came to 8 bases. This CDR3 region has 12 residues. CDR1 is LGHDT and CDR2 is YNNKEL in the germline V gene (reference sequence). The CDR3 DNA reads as TGTGCCAGCAGCCACAGTTGGTCTGAAGCTTTCTTT. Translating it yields CASSHSWSEAFF.